The rows below give T cell receptor beta chains drawn from one sample of a study of post-analysis software for immune sequencing data. Via MiXCR, TCRdb re-called the PCR reads, giving one row per CDR3 protein. The sample has roughly 620,000 distinct CDR3 sequences, roughly two fifths seen once. The material sequenced was blood. These receptors were obtained from a girl aged 10-17 years with multiple sclerosis. Both conserved end residues are trimmed from each CDR3.

v_gene: TRBV4-1; CDR3aa: ASRTKAGLAGSTDTQY
v_gene: TRBV5-5; CDR3aa: ASSSVGTSQETQY
v_gene: TRBV5-6; CDR3aa: ASSAGSTGYEQY
v_gene: TRBV29-1; CDR3aa: SVESPGGYEQY
v_gene: TRBV11-3; CDR3aa: ASSLVPDTQY
v_gene: TRBV12-3/TRBV12-4; CDR3aa: ASSSPGQGAPNEQF
v_gene: TRBV12-3/TRBV12-4; CDR3aa: ASSPTGQPYEQY
v_gene: TRBV30; CDR3aa: AWSVLGGETQY
v_gene: TRBV5-1; CDR3aa: ASSKQGWVDNEQF
v_gene: TRBV5-1; CDR3aa: ASSLQGAGVNTEAF
v_gene: TRBV4-2; CDR3aa: ASSQLGSKREQY
v_gene: TRBV20-1; CDR3aa: SASWQGARDTQY
v_gene: TRBV7-2; CDR3aa: ASSPDRGHYEQY
v_gene: TRBV5-1; CDR3aa: ASSAGTGGPNEQF
v_gene: TRBV2; CDR3aa: ASTLRGAGANVLT
v_gene: TRBV10-3; CDR3aa: ATYGATGPSTRNSYEQY
v_gene: TRBV7-6; CDR3aa: ASSLAPDRGGHKYEQY
v_gene: TRBV10-3; CDR3aa: AISEGGNQPRH
v_gene: TRBV29-1; CDR3aa: SVEDGGSRTQY
v_gene: TRBV11-2; CDR3aa: ASRAGTSSYNEQF
v_gene: TRBV7-9; CDR3aa: ASSPLGQGFGEQY
v_gene: TRBV10-3; CDR3aa: AISERTSKETQY
v_gene: TRBV12-3/TRBV12-4; CDR3aa: ASSLRNNEQF
v_gene: TRBV12-3/TRBV12-4; CDR3aa: AGSPAGAGTDTQY
v_gene: TRBV9; CDR3aa: ASSARRGGHEQF
v_gene: TRBV12-3/TRBV12-4; CDR3aa: ASSLPTGGTQY
v_gene: TRBV29-1; CDR3aa: SVAEGGTFYEQY
v_gene: TRBV12-3/TRBV12-4; CDR3aa: AGSFPRQGYNEQF
v_gene: TRBV30; CDR3aa: AWSLNPEGAF
v_gene: TRBV27; CDR3aa: ASSLSTSSYNEQY
v_gene: TRBV20-1; CDR3aa: SASPRGNEQF
v_gene: TRBV4-1; CDR3aa: ASSQDRRLAGDAGKTQY
v_gene: TRBV11-2; CDR3aa: ASSLEVGRLEDQY
v_gene: TRBV27; CDR3aa: ASSSAQEKGGAYEQY
v_gene: TRBV6-1; CDR3aa: ASTPSVGGDTQY
v_gene: TRBV24-1; CDR3aa: ATSEQGTDTQY
v_gene: TRBV12-3/TRBV12-4; CDR3aa: ASSLRVYEQF
v_gene: TRBV7-2; CDR3aa: ASSPGPSSQSYNSPLH
v_gene: TRBV10-3; CDR3aa: AISVGNSYEQY
v_gene: TRBV29-1; CDR3aa: SVEEQGAPSYEQY
v_gene: TRBV10-2; CDR3aa: ASTLVAPGTDTQY
v_gene: TRBV12-3/TRBV12-4; CDR3aa: ASSGGQVGAQH
v_gene: TRBV12-3/TRBV12-4; CDR3aa: ASSPTTSGGFGSEQY
v_gene: TRBV2; CDR3aa: ASSDHSVGEQF
v_gene: TRBV5-6; CDR3aa: ASGHSSRWGYNEQF
v_gene: TRBV3-1; CDR3aa: ASSQRAPRDTQY
v_gene: TRBV20-1; CDR3aa: SARGGDKTQY
v_gene: TRBV5-6; CDR3aa: ASSFGTGPSGYT
v_gene: TRBV18; CDR3aa: ASSPNGGGAYEQF
v_gene: TRBV12-3/TRBV12-4; CDR3aa: ASTRTGVTDTQY